A selection of T cell receptor beta chains follows, all from one sample in a study of response to subunit inactivated influenza vaccine. TCRdb re-analysed the RT-PCR reads in MiXCR, keeping a single row per CDR3 protein. The data show about 650,000 distinct CDR3 sequences, around a sixth seen once. The sequencing here drew on PBMCs from blood, taken approximately 12 days after vaccination. These receptors originate from a man in his fifties or sixties who received an inactivated influenza vaccine. Each CDR3 is given with its conserved first and last residue. Each record gives: V gene, D gene, J gene, clone size, CDR3 length, CDR3 DNA, CDR3 protein. The D gene is left open where the match is weak. Not every row has a clone size; where given, it reads once, few, many or a size class.

V gene: TRBV9; D gene: -; J gene: TRBJ1-5; clone size: few; CDR3 length: 14; CDR3 DNA: TGTGCCAGCAGCGCTAGTGCGAGCAATCAGCCCCAGCATTTT; CDR3 protein: CASSASASNQPQHF
V gene: TRBV10-3; D gene: -; J gene: TRBJ2-2; clone size: -; CDR3 length: 14; CDR3 DNA: TGTGCCATCAGTGAGACTTTAAGTCCCGGGGAGCTGTTTTTT; CDR3 protein: CAISETLSPGELFF
V gene: TRBV11-2; D gene: -; J gene: TRBJ2-1; clone size: few; CDR3 length: 12; CDR3 DNA: TGTGCCAGCTATAGTGGCTACAATGAGCAGTTCTTC; CDR3 protein: CASYSGYNEQFF
V gene: TRBV20-1; D gene: -; J gene: TRBJ2-3; clone size: -; CDR3 length: 15; CDR3 DNA: TGCAGTGCTAGAGATCCGTACGGTGGCACAGATACGCAGTATTTT; CDR3 protein: CSARDPYGGTDTQYF
V gene: TRBV5-1; D gene: -; J gene: TRBJ2-3; clone size: few; CDR3 length: 14; CDR3 DNA: TGCGCCAGCAGCGTTGACAGGCCCACAGATACGCAGTATTTT; CDR3 protein: CASSVDRPTDTQYF
V gene: TRBV11-3; D gene: TRBD1; J gene: TRBJ2-1; clone size: few; CDR3 length: 15; CDR3 DNA: TGTGCCAGCAGCTTCGGGGGACAGGGGCGTAATGAGCAGTTCTTC; CDR3 protein: CASSFGGQGRNEQFF
V gene: TRBV18; D gene: TRBD1; J gene: TRBJ2-7; clone size: -; CDR3 length: 15; CDR3 DNA: TGTGCCAGCTCACCAGGGCGGACAGGGGTTAGCGAGCAGTACTTC; CDR3 protein: CASSPGRTGVSEQYF
V gene: TRBV7-9; D gene: -; J gene: TRBJ1-2; clone size: -; CDR3 length: 15; CDR3 DNA: TGTGCCAGCAGACAACTCAGGGAAGCTAACTATGGCTACACCTTC; CDR3 protein: CASRQLREANYGYTF
V gene: TRBV12-3/TRBV12-4; D gene: -; J gene: TRBJ1-1; clone size: many; CDR3 length: 13; CDR3 DNA: TGTGCCAGCACTTCGGGACGGTACACTGAAGCTTTCTTT; CDR3 protein: CASTSGRYTEAFF
V gene: TRBV4-2; D gene: TRBD1; J gene: TRBJ1-2; clone size: many; CDR3 length: 13; CDR3 DNA: TGTGCCAGCAGCCAAGACAGGGGGCAAGGCTACACCTTC; CDR3 protein: CASSQDRGQGYTF
V gene: TRBV15; D gene: TRBD2; J gene: TRBJ2-3; clone size: -; CDR3 length: 17; CDR3 DNA: TGTGCCACCAGCACCACTACGACTAGCGGTAGCACAGATACGCAGTATTTT; CDR3 protein: CATSTTTTSGSTDTQYF
V gene: TRBV29-1; D gene: -; J gene: TRBJ2-7; clone size: -; CDR3 length: 13; CDR3 DNA: TGCAGCGTTGCCGGCAGGGCGCTGGACGAGCAGTACTTC; CDR3 protein: CSVAGRALDEQYF
V gene: TRBV14; D gene: TRBD2; J gene: TRBJ2-5; clone size: -; CDR3 length: 17; CDR3 DNA: TGTGCCAGCAGCCAAGATGGAATCGGGGGGTACCAAGAGACCCAGTACTTC; CDR3 protein: CASSQDGIGGYQETQYF
V gene: TRBV20-1; D gene: TRBD2; J gene: TRBJ2-3; clone size: -; CDR3 length: 14; CDR3 DNA: TGCAGTGCTAGAGCGGGGGGGCCCGGTGTTACGCAGTATTTT; CDR3 protein: CSARAGGPGVTQYF
V gene: TRBV7-2; D gene: -; J gene: TRBJ2-3; clone size: many; CDR3 length: 13; CDR3 DNA: TGTGCCAGCAGCCGGACGTATACAGATACGCAGTATTTT; CDR3 protein: CASSRTYTDTQYF
V gene: TRBV14; D gene: -; J gene: TRBJ2-4; clone size: few; CDR3 length: 14; CDR3 DNA: TGTGCCAGCAGCCAGGGGATAGCCAAAAACATTCAGTACTTC; CDR3 protein: CASSQGIAKNIQYF
V gene: TRBV6-2/TRBV6-3; D gene: -; J gene: TRBJ2-1; clone size: -; CDR3 length: 15; CDR3 DNA: TGTGCCAGCAGAAGACAGGGGGCTAGCGGGAGAGAGCAGTTCTTC; CDR3 protein: CASRRQGASGREQFF
V gene: TRBV20-1; D gene: -; J gene: TRBJ2-2; clone size: few; CDR3 length: 15; CDR3 DNA: TGCAGTGCTAGCTTTGGGGTCTTAAACACCGGGGAGCTGTTTTTT; CDR3 protein: CSASFGVLNTGELFF
V gene: TRBV4-3; D gene: -; J gene: TRBJ2-2; clone size: -; CDR3 length: 13; CDR3 DNA: TGCGCCAGCAGCCAAGATAGGGAGGAGGAGCTGTTTTTT; CDR3 protein: CASSQDREEELFF
V gene: TRBV6-5; D gene: TRBD2; J gene: TRBJ2-5; clone size: few; CDR3 length: 15; CDR3 DNA: TGTGCCAGCAGTTATTCAGCGGGAGGGGGCGAGACCCAGTACTTC; CDR3 protein: CASSYSAGGGETQYF
V gene: TRBV30; D gene: TRBD1; J gene: TRBJ2-7; clone size: -; CDR3 length: 14; CDR3 DNA: TGTGCCTGGACCAGGGGGCCCCTCTCCTACGAGCAGTACTTC; CDR3 protein: CAWTRGPLSYEQYF
V gene: TRBV5-5; D gene: -; J gene: TRBJ2-7; clone size: few; CDR3 length: 15; CDR3 DNA: TGTGCCAGCAGCTATAAACAGGCAACCTCCTACGAGCAGTACTTC; CDR3 protein: CASSYKQATSYEQYF
V gene: TRBV11-2; D gene: TRBD1; J gene: TRBJ1-1; clone size: -; CDR3 length: 18; CDR3 DNA: TGTGCCAGCAGCTTCCGGTGGGCACCGACAGGGGAGAACACTGAAGCTTTCTTT; CDR3 protein: CASSFRWAPTGENTEAFF
V gene: TRBV12-3/TRBV12-4; D gene: -; J gene: TRBJ2-3; clone size: -; CDR3 length: 16; CDR3 DNA: TGTGCCAGCAAAACCAAGGGGACCGGGAGCACAGATACGCAGTATTTT; CDR3 protein: CASKTKGTGSTDTQYF
V gene: TRBV10-3; D gene: TRBD1; J gene: TRBJ1-6; clone size: -; CDR3 length: 14; CDR3 DNA: TGTGCCATCAGTAGGGACAGGGCGAATTCACCCCTCCACTTT; CDR3 protein: CAISRDRANSPLHF
V gene: TRBV28; D gene: -; J gene: TRBJ2-5; clone size: few; CDR3 length: 14; CDR3 DNA: TGTGCCAGCAGTTTATTGGGACACCAGGAGACCCAGTACTTC; CDR3 protein: CASSLLGHQETQYF
V gene: TRBV10-3; D gene: TRBD2; J gene: TRBJ2-1; clone size: many; CDR3 length: 17; CDR3 DNA: TGTGCCATCAGTGAGACCGGACTAGCGGGGGGATACAATGAGCAGTTCTTC; CDR3 protein: CAISETGLAGGYNEQFF
V gene: TRBV29-1; D gene: TRBD2; J gene: TRBJ2-1; clone size: few; CDR3 length: 14; CDR3 DNA: TGCAGCGTTGAAGGAAGCGGGAGGGGGGGTGAGCAGTTCTTC; CDR3 protein: CSVEGSGRGGEQFF
V gene: TRBV15; D gene: -; J gene: TRBJ1-2; clone size: -; CDR3 length: 16; CDR3 DNA: TGTGCCACCAGCATTTTAGGCAGGGTGAGCGACTATGGCTACACCTTC; CDR3 protein: CATSILGRVSDYGYTF
V gene: TRBV27; D gene: -; J gene: TRBJ2-6; clone size: few; CDR3 length: 16; CDR3 DNA: TGTGCCAGCAGTTTCGTAGTTGGCTCTGGGGCCAACGTCCTGACTTTC; CDR3 protein: CASSFVVGSGANVLTF
V gene: TRBV20-1; D gene: -; J gene: TRBJ2-5; clone size: many; CDR3 length: 13; CDR3 DNA: TGCAGTGCTAGCACCGGGGGCCTGGAGACCCAGTACTTC; CDR3 protein: CSASTGGLETQYF
V gene: TRBV15; D gene: -; J gene: TRBJ2-3; clone size: few; CDR3 length: 12; CDR3 DNA: TGTGCCACCAGCAGAGTTGGAGCGACGCAGTATTTT; CDR3 protein: CATSRVGATQYF
V gene: TRBV7-2; D gene: TRBD2; J gene: TRBJ2-1; clone size: -; CDR3 length: 15; CDR3 DNA: TGTGCCAGCAGCTTAGACTCATGGGGGGGGAGTGAGCAGTTCTTC; CDR3 protein: CASSLDSWGGSEQFF
V gene: TRBV10-3; D gene: -; J gene: TRBJ1-1; clone size: -; CDR3 length: 14; CDR3 DNA: TGTGCCATCAACCCGGGGCAGACGAACACTGAAGCTTTCTTT; CDR3 protein: CAINPGQTNTEAFF
V gene: TRBV12-5; D gene: -; J gene: TRBJ2-7; clone size: -; CDR3 length: 14; CDR3 DNA: TGTGCTAGTGGTTTGGTACTAATGTCCTACGAGCAGTACTTC; CDR3 protein: CASGLVLMSYEQYF
V gene: TRBV28; D gene: -; J gene: TRBJ1-1; clone size: few; CDR3 length: 15; CDR3 DNA: TGTGCCAGCAGTTTCCCCCACGGTAGACACACTGAAGCTTTCTTT; CDR3 protein: CASSFPHGRHTEAFF
V gene: TRBV6-2/TRBV6-3; D gene: TRBD1; J gene: TRBJ2-3; clone size: few; CDR3 length: 20; CDR3 DNA: TGTGCCAGCAGCCCTAGTCTTGGTCGAACAGGACAGGGATCCACAGATACGCAGTATTTT; CDR3 protein: CASSPSLGRTGQGSTDTQYF
V gene: TRBV4-1; D gene: TRBD1; J gene: TRBJ2-5; clone size: -; CDR3 length: 16; CDR3 DNA: TGCGCCAGCAGCCAAGACCCAATGACAGGGTATGAGACCCAGTACTTC; CDR3 protein: CASSQDPMTGYETQYF
V gene: TRBV4-3; D gene: -; J gene: TRBJ2-7; clone size: few; CDR3 length: 13; CDR3 DNA: TGCGCCAGCAGCCAAGACAGCCGGTACGAGCAGTACTTC; CDR3 protein: CASSQDSRYEQYF
V gene: TRBV11-3; D gene: -; J gene: TRBJ2-1; clone size: few; CDR3 length: 13; CDR3 DNA: TGTGCCAGCAGCTTAGATCAATACAATGAGCAGTTCTTC; CDR3 protein: CASSLDQYNEQFF
V gene: TRBV20-1; D gene: TRBD1; J gene: TRBJ1-2; clone size: few; CDR3 length: 14; CDR3 DNA: TGCAGTGCTAGAGAAGGGGGCCGGGGCTATGGCTACACCTTC; CDR3 protein: CSAREGGRGYGYTF
V gene: TRBV21-1; D gene: -; J gene: TRBJ2-7; clone size: -; CDR3 length: 13; CDR3 DNA: TGTGCCAGCAGCAAATATTGGAGTTACGAGCAGTACTTC; CDR3 protein: CASSKYWSYEQYF
V gene: TRBV14; D gene: -; J gene: TRBJ1-1; clone size: few; CDR3 length: 13; CDR3 DNA: TGTGCCAGCAGCCAGGGGGTTGGCACTGAAGCTTTCTTT; CDR3 protein: CASSQGVGTEAFF
V gene: TRBV6-1; D gene: -; J gene: TRBJ1-6; clone size: many; CDR3 length: 13; CDR3 DNA: TGTGCCAGCAGTGGGGGGGGGAATTCACCCCTCCACTTT; CDR3 protein: CASSGGGNSPLHF
V gene: TRBV5-1; D gene: -; J gene: TRBJ2-3; clone size: -; CDR3 length: 13; CDR3 DNA: TGCGCCAGCAGCCAGGACGGCACAGATACGCAGTATTTT; CDR3 protein: CASSQDGTDTQYF
V gene: TRBV5-1; D gene: -; J gene: TRBJ2-2; clone size: -; CDR3 length: 14; CDR3 DNA: TGCGCCAGCAGCTTGTCGGATTACACCGGGGAGCTGTTTTTT; CDR3 protein: CASSLSDYTGELFF